The entry below describes one T cell receptor (beta chain). This entry is derived from a study of blood T cell repertoires in COVID-19. On the study more broadly: Acute and convalescent COVID-19 specimens originated in the United States, Italy and Spain. Sources were T cells, B-cell-depleted T cells, or PBMCs; the material itself was cDNA or gDNA.

The germline V gene encodes CDR1 SGHRS and CDR2 YFSETQ. The CDR3 extends over 20 amino acids. Losses at the gene ends were 5 bases for V and 0 bases for J; bases not matched to a gene: 19. Authors' analysis steps: Quantification of nucleated cells was approximated via reference gene primer amplification. Sequenced by immunoSEQ multiplex PCR; TCRdb stores in-frame clones only, minus some. V, J and clone size are those of that table, while D and trimming were read from the DNA. The data show about 160,000 clones, 86% seen once. The genes are TRBV5-1 and TRBJ1-3, with TRBD1 identical over 8 bases. Material for sequencing was peripheral blood. This TCR came from a woman aged 70-85 years with acute or convalescent COVID-19. CDR3 DNA sequence: TGCGCCAGCAGACAGCAACCAGGGGGCACGCTCCTAAGCTCTGGAAACACCATATATTTT. Amino acid sequence: CASRQQPGGTLLSSGNTIYF.